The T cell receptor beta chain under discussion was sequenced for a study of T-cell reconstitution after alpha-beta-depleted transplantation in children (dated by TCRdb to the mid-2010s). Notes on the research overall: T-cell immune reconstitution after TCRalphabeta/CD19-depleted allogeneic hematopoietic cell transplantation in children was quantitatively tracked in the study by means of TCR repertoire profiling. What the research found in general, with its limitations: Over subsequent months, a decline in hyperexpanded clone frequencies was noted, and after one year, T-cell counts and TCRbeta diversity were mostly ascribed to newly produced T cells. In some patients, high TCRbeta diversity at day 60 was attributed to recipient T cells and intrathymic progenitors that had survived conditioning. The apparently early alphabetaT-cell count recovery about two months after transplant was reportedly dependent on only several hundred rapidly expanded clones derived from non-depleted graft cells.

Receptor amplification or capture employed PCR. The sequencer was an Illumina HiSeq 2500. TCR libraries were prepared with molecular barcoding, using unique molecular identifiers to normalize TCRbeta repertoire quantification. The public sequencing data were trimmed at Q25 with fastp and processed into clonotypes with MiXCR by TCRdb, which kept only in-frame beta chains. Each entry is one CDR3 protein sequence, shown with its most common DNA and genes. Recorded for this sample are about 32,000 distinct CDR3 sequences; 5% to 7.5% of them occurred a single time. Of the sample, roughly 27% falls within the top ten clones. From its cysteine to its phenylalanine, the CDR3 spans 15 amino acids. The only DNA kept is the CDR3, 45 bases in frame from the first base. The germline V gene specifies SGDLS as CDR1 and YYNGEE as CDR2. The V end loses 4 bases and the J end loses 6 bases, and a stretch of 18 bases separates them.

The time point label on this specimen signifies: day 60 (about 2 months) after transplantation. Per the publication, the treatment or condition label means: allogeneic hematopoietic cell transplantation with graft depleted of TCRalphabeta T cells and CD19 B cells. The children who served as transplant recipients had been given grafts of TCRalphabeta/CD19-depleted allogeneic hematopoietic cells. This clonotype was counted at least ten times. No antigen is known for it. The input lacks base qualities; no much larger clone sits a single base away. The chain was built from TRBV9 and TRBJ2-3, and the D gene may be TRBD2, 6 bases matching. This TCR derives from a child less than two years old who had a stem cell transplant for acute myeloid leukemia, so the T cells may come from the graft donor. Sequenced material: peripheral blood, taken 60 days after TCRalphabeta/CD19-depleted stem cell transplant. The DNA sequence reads TGTGCCAGCAGCTCTCTGGAACGGGAGAGTGATACGCAGTATTTT. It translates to CASSSLERESDTQYF.